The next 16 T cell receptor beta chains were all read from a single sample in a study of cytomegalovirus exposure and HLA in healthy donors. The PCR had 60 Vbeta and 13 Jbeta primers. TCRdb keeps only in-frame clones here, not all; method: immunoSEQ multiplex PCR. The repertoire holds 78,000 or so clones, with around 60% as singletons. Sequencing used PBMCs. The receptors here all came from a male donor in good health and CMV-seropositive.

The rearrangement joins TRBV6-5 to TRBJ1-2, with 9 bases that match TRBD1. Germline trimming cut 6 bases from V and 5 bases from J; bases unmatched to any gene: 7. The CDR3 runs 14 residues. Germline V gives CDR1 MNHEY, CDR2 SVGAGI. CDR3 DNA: TGTGCCAGCAGACGACAGGGGGGACGGTATGGCTACACCTTC. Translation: CASRRQGGRYGYTF.

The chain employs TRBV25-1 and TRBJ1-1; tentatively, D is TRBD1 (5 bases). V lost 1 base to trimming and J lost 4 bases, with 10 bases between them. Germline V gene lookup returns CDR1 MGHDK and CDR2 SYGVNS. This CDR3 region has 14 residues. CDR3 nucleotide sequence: TGTGCCAGCAGTGAATTTGGGGGGAGCACTGAAGCTTTCTTT. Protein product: CASSEFGGSTEAFF.

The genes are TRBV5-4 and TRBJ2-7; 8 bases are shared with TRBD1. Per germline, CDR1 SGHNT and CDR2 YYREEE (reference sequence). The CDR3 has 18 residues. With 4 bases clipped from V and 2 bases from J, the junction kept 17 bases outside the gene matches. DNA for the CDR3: TGTGCCAGCAGCAGAACCGGGACAGGTTCTTACCTTACCTACGAGCAGTACTTC. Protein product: CASSRTGTGSYLTYEQYF.

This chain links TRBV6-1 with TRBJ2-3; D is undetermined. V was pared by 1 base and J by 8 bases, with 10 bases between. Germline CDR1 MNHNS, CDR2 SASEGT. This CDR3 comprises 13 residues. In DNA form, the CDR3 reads TGTGCCAGCAGTGAAGAGTGGCGAGGTACGCAGTATTTT. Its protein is CASSEEWRGTQYF.

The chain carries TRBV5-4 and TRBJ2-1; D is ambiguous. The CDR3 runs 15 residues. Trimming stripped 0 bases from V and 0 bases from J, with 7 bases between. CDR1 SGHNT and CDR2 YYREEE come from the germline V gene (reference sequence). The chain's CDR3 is CASSLDSGSYNEQFF. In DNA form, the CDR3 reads TGTGCCAGCAGCTTGGACAGTGGCTCCTACAATGAGCAGTTCTTC.

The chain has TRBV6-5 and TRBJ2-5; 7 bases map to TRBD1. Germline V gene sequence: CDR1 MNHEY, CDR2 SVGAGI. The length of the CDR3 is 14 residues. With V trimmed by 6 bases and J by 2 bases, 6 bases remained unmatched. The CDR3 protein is CASRGLGQQETQYF. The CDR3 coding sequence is TGTGCCAGCAGAGGGTTGGGACAGCAAGAGACCCAGTACTTC.

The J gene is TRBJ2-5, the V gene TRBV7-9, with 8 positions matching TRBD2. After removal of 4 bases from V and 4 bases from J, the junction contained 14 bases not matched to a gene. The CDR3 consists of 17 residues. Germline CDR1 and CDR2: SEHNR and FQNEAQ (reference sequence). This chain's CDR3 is CASSSNGGLVVRETQYF. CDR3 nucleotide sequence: TGTGCCAGCAGCTCCAACGGGGGACTAGTAGTGCGAGAGACCCAGTACTTC. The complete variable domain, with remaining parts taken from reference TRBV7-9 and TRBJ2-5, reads DTGVSQNPRHKITKRGQNVTFRCDPISEHNRLYWYRQTLGQGPEFLTYFQNEAQLEKSRLLSDRFSAERPKGSFSTLEIQRTEQGDSAMYLCASSSNGGLVVRETQYFGPGTRLLVL.

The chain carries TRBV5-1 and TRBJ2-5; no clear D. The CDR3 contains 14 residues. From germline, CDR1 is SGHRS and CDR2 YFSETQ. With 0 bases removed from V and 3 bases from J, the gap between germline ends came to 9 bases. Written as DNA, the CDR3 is TGCGCCAGCAGCTTGGTAGGAGAGGAAGAGACCCAGTACTTC. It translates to CASSLVGEEETQYF.

This chain's CDR3 is CASSLEGGGLYEQYF. The DNA for the CDR3 is TGTGCCAGCAGCTTGGAGGGCGGGGGGCTCTACGAGCAGTACTTC. The chain is built from TRBV5-4 and TRBJ2-7; 8 positions agree with TRBD2. The length of the CDR3 is 15 residues. Germline trimming cut 0 bases from V and 3 bases from J; bases unmatched to any gene: 5. Per germline, CDR1 SGHNT and CDR2 YYREEE (reference sequence).

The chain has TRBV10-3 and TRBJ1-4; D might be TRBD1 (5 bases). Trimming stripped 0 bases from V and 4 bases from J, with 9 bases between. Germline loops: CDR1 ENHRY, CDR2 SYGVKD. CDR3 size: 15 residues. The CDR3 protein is CAISESGVGNEKLFF. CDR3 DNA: TGTGCCATCAGTGAGTCAGGGGTCGGTAATGAAAAACTGTTTTTT.

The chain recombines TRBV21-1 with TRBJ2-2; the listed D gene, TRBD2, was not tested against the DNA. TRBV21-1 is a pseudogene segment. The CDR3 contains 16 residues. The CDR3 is CASSPRVAVRLGELFF. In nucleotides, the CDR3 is TGTGCCAGCAGCCCGCGGGTAGCGGTACGCCTCGGGGAGCTGTTTTTT.

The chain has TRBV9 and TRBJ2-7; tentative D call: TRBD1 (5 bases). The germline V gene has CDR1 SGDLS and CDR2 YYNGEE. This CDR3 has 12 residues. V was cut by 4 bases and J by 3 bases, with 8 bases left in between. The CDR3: CASSPDSYEQYF. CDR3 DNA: TGTGCCAGCAGCCCCGACAGCTACGAGCAGTACTTC.

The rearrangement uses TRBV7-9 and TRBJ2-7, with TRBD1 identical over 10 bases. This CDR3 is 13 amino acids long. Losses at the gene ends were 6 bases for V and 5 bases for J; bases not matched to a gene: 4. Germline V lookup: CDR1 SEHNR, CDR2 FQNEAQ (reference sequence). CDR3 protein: CASSWTGGNEQYF. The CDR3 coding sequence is TGTGCCAGCAGTTGGACAGGGGGGAACGAGCAGTACTTC.

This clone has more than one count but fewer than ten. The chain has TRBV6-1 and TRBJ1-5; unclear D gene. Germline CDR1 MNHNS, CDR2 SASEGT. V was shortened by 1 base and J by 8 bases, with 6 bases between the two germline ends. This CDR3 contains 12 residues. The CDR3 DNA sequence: TGTGCCAGCAGTGAAGGTCCCGAGCCCCAGCATTTT. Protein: CASSEGPEPQHF.

The DNA for the CDR3 is TGTGCCAGCAGTGGCCCGGGACAGGGTTCTTTCTTT. This gives the protein CASSGPGQGSFF. The chain joins TRBV25-1 to TRBJ1-1; 9 nucleotides line up with TRBD1. V was clipped by 4 bases and J by 12 bases; unmatched bases: 6. This CDR3 spans 12 amino acids. Germline lookup yields CDR1 MGHDK and CDR2 SYGVNS.

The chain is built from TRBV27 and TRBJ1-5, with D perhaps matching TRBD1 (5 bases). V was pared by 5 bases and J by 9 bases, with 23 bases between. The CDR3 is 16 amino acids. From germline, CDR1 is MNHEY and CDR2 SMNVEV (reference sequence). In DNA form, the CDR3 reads TGTGCCAGCAGTCCTACGGGGGGGACGGGTGCGAGGCCCCAGCATTTT. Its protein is CASSPTGGTGARPQHF.